This T cell receptor beta chain originates from a study of blood T cell repertoires in COVID-19. Profiling relied on immunoSEQ multiplex PCR, and the TCRdb table lists in-frame clones only, not all of them. The sample includes roughly 190,000 clones, around nine tenths of them seen just once. CDR3 size: 14 residues. Per germline, CDR1 SGHAT and CDR2 FQNNGV. V lost 4 bases, J lost 0 bases, and 9 bases lay in between. The receptor comes from a man in his 70s with acute or convalescent COVID-19. This chain uses TRBV11-2 with TRBJ1-1, with a weak D call TRBD1 (5 bases). The source material was peripheral blood. CDR3 DNA sequence: TGTGCCAGCAGCTCGGGGGAAATGAACACTGAAGCTTTCTTT. Its translation is CASSSGEMNTEAFF.